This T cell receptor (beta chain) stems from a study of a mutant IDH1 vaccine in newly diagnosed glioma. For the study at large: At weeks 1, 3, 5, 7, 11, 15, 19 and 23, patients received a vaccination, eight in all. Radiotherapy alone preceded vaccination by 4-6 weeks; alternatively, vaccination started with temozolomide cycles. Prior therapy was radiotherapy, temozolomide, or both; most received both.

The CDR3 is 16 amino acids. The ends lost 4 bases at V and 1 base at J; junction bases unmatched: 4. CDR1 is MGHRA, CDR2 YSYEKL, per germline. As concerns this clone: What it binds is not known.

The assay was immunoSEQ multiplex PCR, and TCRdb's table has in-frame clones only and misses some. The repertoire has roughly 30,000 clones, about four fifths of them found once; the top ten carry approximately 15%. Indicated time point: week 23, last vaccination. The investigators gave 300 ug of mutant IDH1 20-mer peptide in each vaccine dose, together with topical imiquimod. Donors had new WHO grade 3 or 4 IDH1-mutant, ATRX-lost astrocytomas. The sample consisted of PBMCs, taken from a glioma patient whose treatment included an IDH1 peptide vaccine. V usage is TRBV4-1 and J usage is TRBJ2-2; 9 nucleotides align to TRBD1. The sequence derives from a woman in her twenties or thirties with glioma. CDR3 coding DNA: TGCGCCAGCAGCCGAATGGGACAGGGGAACACCGGGGAGCTGTTTTTT. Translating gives CASSRMGQGNTGELFF.